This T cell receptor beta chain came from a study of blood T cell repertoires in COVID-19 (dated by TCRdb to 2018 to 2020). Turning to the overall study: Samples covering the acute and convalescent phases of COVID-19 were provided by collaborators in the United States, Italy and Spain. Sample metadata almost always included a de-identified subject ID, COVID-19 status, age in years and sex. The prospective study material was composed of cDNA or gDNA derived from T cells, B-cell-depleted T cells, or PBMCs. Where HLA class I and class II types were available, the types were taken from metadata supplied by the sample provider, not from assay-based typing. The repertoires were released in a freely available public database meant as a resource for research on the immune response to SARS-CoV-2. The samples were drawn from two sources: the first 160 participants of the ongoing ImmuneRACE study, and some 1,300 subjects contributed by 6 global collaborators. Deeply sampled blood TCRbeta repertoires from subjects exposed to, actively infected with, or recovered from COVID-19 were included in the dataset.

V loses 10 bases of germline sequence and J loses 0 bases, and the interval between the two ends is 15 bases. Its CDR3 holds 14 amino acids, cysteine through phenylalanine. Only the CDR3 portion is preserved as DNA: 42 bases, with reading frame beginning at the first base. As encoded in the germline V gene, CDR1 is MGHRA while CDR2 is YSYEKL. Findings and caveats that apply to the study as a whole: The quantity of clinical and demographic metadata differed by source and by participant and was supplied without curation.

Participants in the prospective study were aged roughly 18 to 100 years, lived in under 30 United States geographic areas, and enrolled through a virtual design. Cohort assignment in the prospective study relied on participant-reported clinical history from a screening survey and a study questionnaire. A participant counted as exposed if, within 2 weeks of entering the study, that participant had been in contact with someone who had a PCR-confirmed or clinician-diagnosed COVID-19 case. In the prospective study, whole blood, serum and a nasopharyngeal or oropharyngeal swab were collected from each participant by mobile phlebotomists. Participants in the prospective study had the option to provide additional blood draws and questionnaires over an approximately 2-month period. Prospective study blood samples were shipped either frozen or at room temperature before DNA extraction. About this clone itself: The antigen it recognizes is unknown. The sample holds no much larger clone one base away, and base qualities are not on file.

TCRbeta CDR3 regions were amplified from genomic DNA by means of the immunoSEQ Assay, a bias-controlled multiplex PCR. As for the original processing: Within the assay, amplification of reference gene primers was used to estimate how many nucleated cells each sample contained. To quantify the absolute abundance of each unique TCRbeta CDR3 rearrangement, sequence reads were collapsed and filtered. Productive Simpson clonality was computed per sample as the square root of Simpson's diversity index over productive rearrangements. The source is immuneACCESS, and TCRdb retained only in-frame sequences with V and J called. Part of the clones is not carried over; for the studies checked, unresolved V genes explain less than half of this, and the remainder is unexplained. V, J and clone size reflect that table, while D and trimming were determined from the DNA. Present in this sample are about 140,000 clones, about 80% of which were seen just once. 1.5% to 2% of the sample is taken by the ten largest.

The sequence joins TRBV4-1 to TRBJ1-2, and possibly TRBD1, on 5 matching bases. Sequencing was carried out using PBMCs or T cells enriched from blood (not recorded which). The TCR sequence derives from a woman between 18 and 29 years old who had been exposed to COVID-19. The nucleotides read TGCGCCACCCATCAGATAGGGGCTAACTATGGCTACACCTTC. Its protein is CATHQIGANYGYTF.